Presented here are 21 T cell receptor beta chains from one specimen sequenced in a study of blood T cell repertoires in COVID-19. Clones were read by immunoSEQ multiplex PCR, and TCRdb kept only the in-frame ones, dropping some. The sample consists of about 200,000 clones, roughly 87% of them appearing once. Material: PBMCs or T cells enriched from blood (not recorded which). The receptors come from a woman in her thirties who had recovered from COVID-19.

The chain links TRBV5-5 to TRBJ1-5, with D hard to call. With 0 bases removed from V and 5 bases from J, the gap between germline ends came to 6 bases. Germline-derived CDR1 and CDR2 are SGHKS and YYEKEE (reference sequence). CDR3 length: 13 amino acids. The CDR3 sequence: CASSLGPDQPQHF. Here the CDR3 DNA reads TGTGCCAGCAGCTTGGGTCCGGATCAGCCCCAGCATTTT.

The chain employs TRBV4-3 and TRBJ1-2; 7 bases are shared with TRBD1. V trimming: 2 bases; J trimming: 4 bases; junction bases outside the gene matches: 7. CDR3 size: 15 residues. Per the germline V gene, CDR1 is LGHNA and CDR2 is YSLEER. CDR3 in DNA: TGCGCCAGCAGCCAATACTTGACAGGGCCCTATGGCTACACCTTC. Translating it yields CASSQYLTGPYGYTF.

This chain uses TRBV30 with TRBJ2-5, with D maybe TRBD1 (6 bases). This CDR3 is built from 14 residues. V was clipped by 5 bases and J by 1 base, with 14 bases between them. The V gene's germline CDR1 is GTSNPN and CDR2 SVGIG (reference sequence). For the CDR3, the DNA is TGTGCCTGGGGTGGTAAGGGGGTCCAAGAGACCCAGTACTTC. Translating gives CAWGGKGVQETQYF.

The rearrangement joins TRBV5-4 to TRBJ1-1, with 12 bases aligning to TRBD1. Losses at the gene ends were 2 bases for V and 4 bases for J; bases not matched to a gene: 9. The CDR3 covers 17 residues. Looked up from germline, CDR1 is SGHNT and CDR2 is YYREEE (reference sequence). CDR3 in amino acids: CASSLGTGGGLVTEAFF. CDR3 bases: TGTGCCAGCAGCTTAGGGACAGGGGGCGGATTGGTCACTGAAGCTTTCTTT. Looking up the rest from reference TRBV5-4 and TRBJ1-1 gives the full variable domain: ETGVTQSPTHLIKTRGQQVTLRCSSQSGHNTVSWYQQALGQGPQFIFQYYREEENGRGNFPPRFSGLQFPNYSSELNVNALELDDSALYLCASSLGTGGGLVTEAFFGQGTRLTVV.

The rearrangement links TRBV25-1 to TRBJ1-2; D perhaps matches TRBD1 (5 bases). This CDR3 comprises 15 residues. V gave up 4 bases and J gave up 8 bases, with 20 bases separating them. Germline V gene sequence: CDR1 MGHDK, CDR2 SYGVNS. Here the CDR3 reads CASSGPLGGSGGYTF. CDR3 nucleotides: TGTGCCAGCAGTGGCCCCCTCGGGGGATCGGGAGGCTACACCTTC.

CDR3 in DNA: TGTGCCAGCAGTCCGGGACTTCTCTCCTACGAGCAGTACTTC. Amino acids: CASSPGLLSYEQYF. V and J are TRBV6-5 and TRBJ2-7, with D possibly TRBD2 on 6 matching bases. The germline V gene encodes CDR1 MNHEY and CDR2 SVGAGI. Trimming cost V 5 bases and J 0 bases, with 11 bases left between them. The CDR3 sequence is 14 residues long.

On this clone: A junction end diverges from the germline sequence, so it may reflect a read error. The chain uses TRBV9 and TRBJ2-7; 9 bases fit TRBD1. CDR1 is SGDLS, CDR2 YYNGEE, per germline. CDR3 length: 16 amino acids. DNA for the CDR3: TGTGCCAGCAGCGTAGATGTCGGGACAGGGTCCTCCGAGCAGTACTTC. The encoded protein is CASSVDVGTGSSEQYF.

V gene TRBV4-1 combines with J gene TRBJ2-1, with 13 bases lining up with TRBD2. This CDR3 has 17 amino acids. V lost 0 bases, J lost 7 bases, and 6 bases stayed unmatched. Germline V gene sequence: CDR1 MGHRA, CDR2 YSYEKL. The CDR3 DNA sequence: TGCGCCAGCAGCCAAGAATTCGTGACTAGCGGGAGGAATGAGCAGTTCTTC. Translating gives CASSQEFVTSGRNEQFF.

The chain joins TRBV11-2 to TRBJ1-3; D is perhaps TRBD1 (6 bases). Germline assignment: CDR1 SGHAT and CDR2 FQNNGV. The CDR3 covers 16 residues. V lost 3 bases and J lost 3, with 15 bases in between. The CDR3 DNA sequence: TGTGCCAGCAGCTTCGTCGCGGGGGGCCTTGGAAACACCATATATTTT. Translated: CASSFVAGGLGNTIYF. Drawing the rest from reference TRBV11-2 and TRBJ1-3, the complete variable domain is EAGVAQSPRYKIIEKRQSVAFWCNPISGHATLYWYQQILGQGPKLLIQFQNNGVVDDSQLPKDRFSAERLKGVDSTLKIQPAKLEDSAVYLCASSFVAGGLGNTIYFGEGSWLTVV.

This sequence joins TRBV28 and TRBJ1-6, with D possibly being TRBD1 (6 bases). V lost 7 bases and J lost 10, with 17 bases in between. From germline, CDR1 is MDHEN and CDR2 SYDVKM. This CDR3 spans 14 amino acids. The CDR3, as DNA: TGTGCCAGCACCAAGGGGGGGGTCGAATCACCCCTCCACTTT. Translation: CASTKGGVESPLHF.

This chain uses TRBV7-8 with TRBJ2-3; 11 nucleotides agree with TRBD1. Germline V gene sequence: CDR1 SGHVS, CDR2 FQNEAQ. Germline trimming cut 5 bases from V and 10 bases from J; bases unmatched to any gene: 2. The CDR3 totals 12 residues. The CDR3 DNA reads as TGTGCCAGCAGCCCGGGACAGGGGGCGCAGTATTTT. This codes for CASSPGQGAQYF.

The CDR3 spells CASGPGLAGSTDTQYF. DNA for the CDR3: TGTGCTAGTGGCCCGGGACTAGCGGGGAGCACAGATACGCAGTATTTT. The gene calls are TRBV12-5 and TRBJ2-3, with 13 nucleotides matching TRBD2. From germline, CDR1 is LGHNT and CDR2 FRNRAP. The V segment lost 6 bases and the J segment 0 bases; nucleotides outside the gene matches: 3. This CDR3 has 16 residues. The full variable domain, completed using reference TRBV12-5 and TRBJ2-3, is DARVTQTPRHKVTEMGQEVTMRCQPILGHNTVFWYRQTMMQGLELLAYFRNRAPLDDSGMPKDRFSAEMPDATLATLKIQPSEPRDSAVYFCASGPGLAGSTDTQYFGPGTRLTVL.

J is TRBJ1-6 and V is TRBV18; tentative D call: TRBD1 (6 bases). Per germline, CDR1 KGHSH and CDR2 LQKENI. Trimming stripped 3 bases from V and 6 bases from J, with 9 bases between. The CDR3 runs to 14 residues. The CDR3 DNA is TGTGCCAGCTCACCCGCGGGGGCTAATTCACCCCTCCACTTT. Translating it yields CASSPAGANSPLHF. Together with reference TRBV18 and TRBJ1-6, the CDR3 gives the full variable domain: NAGVMQNPRHLVRRRGQEARLRCSPMKGHSHVYWYRQLPEEGLKFMVYLQKENIIDESGMPKERFSAEFPKEGPSILRIQQVVRGDSAAYFCASSPAGANSPLHFGNGTRLTVT.

In this sample, this clone turned up once. V is TRBV24-1 and J is TRBJ2-7, with 10 bases matching TRBD1. V dropped 2 bases and J dropped 4; count of bases not matched to a gene: 4. The germline CDR1 and CDR2 sequences are KGHDR and SFDVKD. The CDR3 covers 15 residues. The CDR3 DNA sequence: TGTGCCACCAGTGATTCTTGGGACAGGGGATACGAGCAGTACTTC. This encodes CATSDSWDRGYEQYF.

J is TRBJ1-5 and V is TRBV6-1; 9 nucleotides align to TRBD1. This CDR3 is built from 16 residues. Germline CDR1 MNHNS, CDR2 SASEGT. With V trimmed by 4 bases and J by 1 base, 5 bases remained unmatched. DNA for the CDR3: TGTGCCAGCAGTGGTGGGACAGGGTTAAGCAATCAGCCCCAGCATTTT. Translated, it gives CASSGGTGLSNQPQHF.

This sequence joins TRBV7-9 and TRBJ1-5; the D gene is possibly TRBD1 (5 bases). The germline CDR1 and CDR2 sequences are SEHNR and FQNEAQ (reference sequence). The CDR3 length is 13 residues. V shed 5 bases and J shed 5 bases, with 10 bases lying between them. The CDR3 bases are TGTGCCAGCAGCGGGACTCAGGATCAGCCCCAGCATTTT. The encoded protein is CASSGTQDQPQHF.

The count of this clone is one. In DNA, the CDR3 is TGTGCCAGCAGTGCCTCCGGGACTCCTGGAAACACCATATATTTT. It translates to CASSASGTPGNTIYF. J is TRBJ1-3 and V is TRBV2; D is perhaps TRBD1 (5 bases). The V end lost 4 bases, the J end lost 2 bases, and 12 bases lay between the germline ends. CDR3 length equals 15 residues. Germline CDR1 is SNHLY and CDR2 is FYNNEI. Full variable domain (remainder filled in from reference TRBV2 and TRBJ1-3): EPEVTQTPSHQVTQMGQEVILRCVPISNHLYFYWYRQILGQKVEFLVSFYNNEISEKSEIFDDQFSVERPDGSNFTLKIRSTKLEDSAMYFCASSASGTPGNTIYFGEGSWLTVV.

This chain connects TRBV20-1 to TRBJ1-1, with unresolved D. V gave up 6 bases and J gave up 7 bases, with 12 bases separating them. CDR3 size: 11 residues. Germline V CDR1 and CDR2: DFQATT, SNEGSKA (reference sequence). The CDR3 coding sequence is TGCAGTGCCAAAGACGGAGTTGAAGCTTTCTTT. As protein: CSAKDGVEAFF.

The rearrangement uses TRBV13 and TRBJ1-4; TRBD1 matches 9 bases. The CDR3 runs to 15 residues. V was clipped by 4 bases and J by 6 bases; unmatched bases: 6. CDR1 is PRHDT and CDR2 is FYEKMQ in the germline V gene (reference sequence). The CDR3, as DNA: TGTGCCAGCAGCTCGAACCGGGACAGGGATGAAAAACTGTTTTTT. It encodes CASSSNRDRDEKLFF.

Concerning this clone: The sample has other DNA sequences that encode this CDR3 too. V usage is TRBV24-1 and J usage is TRBJ2-7; 9 nucleotides line up with TRBD1. Trimming took 7 bases from V and 4 from J; bases not matched to a gene: 1. CDR1 is KGHDR, CDR2 SFDVKD, per germline. The CDR3 extends over 12 amino acids. The CDR3: CATSGQGYEQYF. CDR3 nucleotide sequence: TGTGCCACCAGCGGACAGGGGTACGAGCAGTACTTC.

The chain recombines TRBV20-1 with TRBJ2-1, with TRBD2 as a possible D gene (5 bases). Trimming pared 4 bases from V and 10 bases from J, leaving 14 bases between. The CDR3 is 12 residues long. CDR1 and CDR2 (germline): DFQATT, SNEGSKA (reference sequence). CDR3 region: CSANDYLREQFF. Written as DNA, the CDR3 is TGCAGTGCTAATGACTATCTCCGGGAGCAGTTCTTC.